A single TCR beta chain is shown here with its context. This clone was detected a few times. It lacks a known antigen. No base quality information exists; no much larger clone differs at one position. The High Capacity cDNA Reverse Transcription Kit was used to reverse transcribe all of the isolated RNA, meaning that expressed TCRB transcripts were what got sequenced. Deep immunoSEQ sequencing was applied to naive, central memory and regulatory T cell samples, giving an average of roughly 3.5 million total reads per sample. After sorted cells were lysed in RLT buffer, RNA was extracted with DNase-treated RNeasy Micro or Mini kits, with the choice depending on cell number. Each cell subset was processed separately to prevent cross-contamination, with patient and healthy donor samples processed together. The immunoSEQ multiplex PCR was used to amplify TCRB sequences from cDNA, yielding 87-bp fragments that span the CDR3 region. Amplicons were sequenced on the Illumina HiSeq platform. Regarding the original processing steps: Synthetic template baselines were used to correct PCR bias computationally, reads within Hamming distance 2 were collapsed together, and singletons that could not be merged were discarded. Reads were aligned against IMGT to assign V, D and J genes, CDR3 length and insertions or deletions at six rearrangement sites. Within each subset, clonotype counts were normalized to sorted cell number, and only after that were true diversity and Gini coefficients computed with the tcR R package. Repertoire sharing was quantified using the overlap coefficient calculated on TCRB nucleotide sequences. Out-of-frame TCRB sequences from naive cells were analyzed to stand in for the pre-selection repertoire. The clones in this table, taken by TCRdb from immuneACCESS, are in-frame only. Not every clone is retained; where verified, under half of the shortfall comes from an unresolved V gene, and the cause of the rest is unknown. The V and J calls and clone size are taken from that table; D and trimming were inferred from the DNA. The sample table lists 310,000 or so clones, roughly 11% of them with a count of one. In total, the top ten clones hold about 0.015% of the sample.

The data stem from a study of beta chain features in type 1 diabetes listed by TCRdb under 2018. General notes on the study: Mean age, gender distribution, total cell number and subset yield did not differ between patients and healthy donors. A total of approximately 99,000,000 sorted cells were examined across all samples, and RNA yield correlated strongly with the number of cells per subset. In the study, TCRB repertoires of sorted circulating CD4+ T cell subsets from recently diagnosed type 1 diabetes patients were compared with those of matched healthy donors. Regulatory and stem cell-like memory subsets were obtained from only 8 patients and about 8 healthy donors, while naive and central memory subsets were obtained from all 28 donors. General study outcomes and caveats: Patients with type 1 diabetes made fewer insertions and deleted more nucleotides at VDJ recombination sites, implying thymic rearrangement abnormalities. Type 1 diabetes patients showed a moderate but significant shortening of TCRB CDR3 length in all four CD4+ subsets. Because cDNA was sequenced instead of genomic DNA, highly expressing activated cells could be over-represented, though the groups showed no difference in activation or CD3 levels. Because the HLA sub-analyses included only small numbers of individuals, any influence of HLA type on TCRB rearrangement was left unresolved. Naive, central memory and regulatory TCRB repertoires appeared to be more similar among patients than among healthy donors. Shorter templates might be favored by PCR, yet because patient and control samples were amplified and corrected together, any such skew would affect both groups equally.

Each donor gave one peripheral blood draw, averaging around 120 mL, which was collected into heparinised tubes. A BD FACSAria II was used to sort naive, central memory, regulatory and stem cell-like memory CD4+ T cells with a panel that included CD45RO, CCR7, CD25, CD127, CD95 and CD27. A purity above 95% was achieved for all sorted populations. Right away, PBMCs were isolated by Lymphoprep density gradient centrifugation and were stained directly, with no culture step. So that batch effects would be minimized, each experiment stained and sorted samples in pairs, pairing one healthy donor with one patient. Between the V and J ends, shortened by 6 bases and 8 bases respectively, the junction contains 13 bases. For CDR1 and CDR2, the germline V gene (reference sequence) lists GTSNPN and SVGIG. Taken from cysteine to phenylalanine, the CDR3 has 11 residues. Only the CDR3 portion is preserved as DNA: 33 bases, with reading frame beginning at the first base.

The chain uses TRBV30 and TRBJ1-2; possibly the D gene is TRBD1, per 6 matching bases. This receptor was obtained from a woman between 25 and 40 years old in good health. The sequencing sample was made of naive CD4+ T cells from blood. The cell subset or site label here, explained by the study, means: true naive CD4+ T cells. The sequenced DNA is TGTGCCTGCTCGACAGGCGTCGGCTACACCTTC. Translated, this gives CACSTGVGYTF.